Listed here are 2 T cell receptor beta chains from one sample, sequenced in a study of shared clonotypes between healthy human individuals. Measured with immunoSEQ multiplex PCR; TCRdb has only the in-frame clones, and not every one. The data contain more than 450,000 clones, around 79% of them singletons. Input material: PBMCs. The receptors were sampled from a woman aged 40 to 55 in good health. Some clones in this sample may be carry-over from other donors' samples.

This clone was seen only once. DNA of the CDR3: TGTGCCAGCAGTTTAAGAGGGGGGCAACCCTCCTACAATGAGCAGTTCTTC. Translating it yields CASSLRGGQPSYNEQFF. The chain couples TRBV28 to TRBJ2-1; D assignment may be TRBD1 or TRBD2 (6 bases each). Trimming cost V 2 bases and J 0 bases, with 14 bases left between them. Germline-derived CDR1 and CDR2 are MDHEN and SYDVKM. This CDR3 spans 17 amino acids.

J is TRBJ1-2 and V is TRBV7-6, with 7 positions matching TRBD1. From germline, CDR1 is SGHVS and CDR2 FNYEAQ. There are 16 residues in the CDR3. V was clipped by 0 bases and J by 4 bases; unmatched bases: 8. The CDR3 DNA is TGTGCCAGCAGCTTAGCGGCGACAGGGCTCGTCTATGGCTACACCTTC. This translates into CASSLAATGLVYGYTF.